This T cell receptor gamma chain was identified in a study of intestinal T cells in coeliac disease (dated by TCRdb to about 2020). Background on the whole study: In the TRG cohort, coeliac patients were much younger than controls, with a mean age of about 17 years compared with around 50 years. Duodenal biopsies from some 30 coeliac disease patients and approximately 20 non-coeliac controls made up a second, larger TCR-gamma (TRG) cohort. In the TCR-delta (TRD) cohort, there were duodenal biopsies from around eleven coeliac disease patients and around eleven non-coeliac controls. Overall study results and their limits: Coeliac and control groups differed significantly in age, although an age-split analysis did not yield significant classification. FFPE-derived DNA was found to be relatively degraded, and loss of a proportion of TCR sequences in each sample was likely caused by this degradation. All 22 biopsies in training were correctly classified by TRD kmer-based clustering, and a leave-one-out accuracy of around 89% was reported. Of around 54 biopsies, around 50 (about 94%) were correctly classified by TRG clustering, and a leave-one-out accuracy of about 90% was reported. There was no way to tell repeated CDR3 amino acid sequences apart from PCR duplicates.

From its cysteine to its phenylalanine, the CDR3 spans 12 amino acids. The entry retains the CDR3 DNA only, 36 bases that are in frame from base 1. V is trimmed back by 5 bases and J by 3 bases, and the junction contains 4 bases that no gene match accounts for. CDR1 and CDR2 (EGSTGY, YDSYTSSV) derive from the germline V gene. Genomic DNA was extracted with the QIAamp DNA FFPE tissue kit from ten 5-um FFPE scrolls per case. To test whether coeliac disease can be classified from the TCR repertoire, the study used fully anonymised formalin-fixed paraffin-embedded duodenal biopsies that were not needed for diagnosis. The controls had upper endoscopy for reflux, dyspepsia or gastritis, and there was no clinical or histological suspicion of coeliac disease in any of the controls. A word on this clone: This receptor's antigen is unknown. Translating this DNA gives a protein that differs at residues 5 and 6 from the TCRdb one, which belongs to a much larger clone; a read error is likely, and the protein shown is this translation.

To prepare the library, multiplex PCR was applied. Sequencing used an Ion Torrent PGM. The LymphoTrack kit, which has primers carrying Illumina adapters, was used to amplify TRG repertoires from around 200 ng of biopsy DNA. TRG amplicons were cleaned up with AMPure XP beads, measured on a 2100 Bioanalyzer, and combined in equimolar amounts. TRG libraries were sequenced on an Ion PGM instrument. As for how the authors treated the data: Using FastX, any read was removed if more than 10% of its nucleotides had quality scores below the third quartile calculated per patient. IMGT/HighV-QUEST was used to align reads in order to assign V, D and J genes, locate CDR3 regions and judge functionality. After the sequences were translated into amino acids, every sequence predicted to be non-functional was thrown out. The CDR3s were broken into kmers both with and without positional annotation, PCA was run on the kmer frequencies, and the samples were clustered using every one of the 1023 combinations of PCs 1-10. Classification was validated by leave-one-out cross-validation, re-optimising parameters on the remaining samples each time. Shannon diversity was calculated using the vegan R package from repeated random subsamples equal to the lowest read count. After TCRdb called clones again from the public reads with CATT, rows with identical DNA were merged. None of the V and J calls come from the authors' own analysis; TCRdb made them. This sample comprises 700 to 950 gamma-chain clones, about 46% of them detected only once. Of the sample, roughly 23% is held by the ten largest clones.

Sequenced sample: a duodenal biopsy. Rearrangement joined TRGV4 to TRGJ1 or TRGJ2. The TCR comes from a human donor who served as a control with a normal duodenal biopsy, not a healthy volunteer. The DNA sequence reads TGTGCCACCTGGGCCCTTTATTATAAGAAACTCTTT. Translated, this is CATWALYYKKLF.